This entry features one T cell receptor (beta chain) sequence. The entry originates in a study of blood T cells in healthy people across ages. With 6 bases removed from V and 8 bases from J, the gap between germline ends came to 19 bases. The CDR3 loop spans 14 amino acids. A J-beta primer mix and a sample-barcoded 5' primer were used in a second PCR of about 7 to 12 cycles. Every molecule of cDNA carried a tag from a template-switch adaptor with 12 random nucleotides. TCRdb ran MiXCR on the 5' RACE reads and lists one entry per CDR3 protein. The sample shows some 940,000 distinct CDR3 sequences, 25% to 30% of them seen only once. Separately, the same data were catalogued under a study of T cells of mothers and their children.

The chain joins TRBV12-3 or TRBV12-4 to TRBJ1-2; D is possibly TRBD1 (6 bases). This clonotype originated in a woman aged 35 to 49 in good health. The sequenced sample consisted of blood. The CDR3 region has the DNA TGTGCCAGCAGGAAAAAGGACAGACCTTCGGGCTACACCTTC. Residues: CASRKKDRPSGYTF.